The 8 T cell receptor beta chains reported below all come from one sample, sequenced in a study of T cell responses to AZD1222 COVID-19 vaccine. Method: immunoSEQ multiplex PCR; TCRdb's copy keeps in-frame clones and lacks some. The profile shows about 140,000 clones, 80% to 95% of them singletons. The starting material was peripheral blood, obtained 28 days after the second AZD1222 dose. The receptors originated from an adult who received the AZD1222 COVID-19 vaccine.

The chain joins TRBV7-9 to TRBJ2-3; D unresolved. The CDR3 extends over 14 amino acids. Germline V gene data show CDR1 as SEHNR and CDR2 as FQNEAQ (reference sequence). With 3 bases removed from V and 1 base from J, the gap between germline ends came to 8 bases. CDR3 bases: TGTGCCAGCAGCTTCTCCATCCGCACAGATACGCAGTATTTT. Its protein product is CASSFSIRTDTQYF.

The chain joins TRBV4-1 to TRBJ1-3, with TRBD1 matching over 7 bases. J was trimmed by 4 bases and V by 0 bases; bases with no gene match: 6. The CDR3 extends over 16 amino acids. Germline V gives CDR1 MGHRA, CDR2 YSYEKL. The CDR3 DNA reads TGCGCCAGCAGCCAAGACTCGACAGGGTCAGGAAACACCATATATTTT. It yields the protein CASSQDSTGSGNTIYF.

The CDR3 sequence: CAWSYRDNFNEKLFF. CDR3 sequence (DNA): TGTGCCTGGAGTTACAGGGACAACTTTAATGAAAAACTGTTTTTT. V is TRBV30 and J is TRBJ1-4; tentative D call: TRBD1 (6 bases). V was trimmed by 2 bases and J by 4 bases, leaving 14 bases between them. The CDR3 length is 15 residues. CDR1 and CDR2 (germline): GTSNPN, SVGIG (reference sequence). Full variable domain (outside the CDR3, taken from reference TRBV30 and TRBJ1-4): SQTIHQWPATLVQPVGSPLSLECTVEGTSNPNLYWYRQAAGRGLQLLFYSVGIGQISSEVPQNLSASRPQDRQFILSSKKLLLSDSGFYLCAWSYRDNFNEKLFFGSGTQLSVL.

The V gene is TRBV5-1, the J gene TRBJ1-1; weak D call: TRBD1 (6 bases). Trimming stripped 2 bases from V and 0 bases from J, with 11 bases between. From germline, CDR1 is SGHRS and CDR2 YFSETQ. The CDR3 is 15 residues long. For the CDR3, the DNA is TGCGCCAGCAGCTTCAATGGGGGCATGAACACTGAAGCTTTCTTT. It encodes CASSFNGGMNTEAFF.

This clone was detected once. The chain carries TRBV7-6 and TRBJ1-2, with unresolved D. Per the germline V gene, CDR1 is SGHVS and CDR2 is FNYEAQ. This CDR3 is 15 amino acids long. Deletions cut 5 bases from V and 1 base from J, with 14 bases between. CDR3 region: CASSPSPGGNYGYTF. The CDR3 coding sequence is TGTGCCAGCAGCCCTTCTCCGGGAGGTAACTATGGCTACACCTTC. The full variable domain, in which reference TRBV7-6 and TRBJ1-2 provide the parts outside the CDR3, is GAGVSQSPRYKVTKRGQDVALRCDPISGHVSLYWYRQALGQGPEFLTYFNYEAQQDKSGLPNDRFSAERPEGSISTLTIQRTEQRDSAMYRCASSPSPGGNYGYTFGSGTRLTVV.

The J gene is TRBJ1-1, the V gene TRBV7-2; TRBD1 is a possible D gene (5 bases). V dropped 6 bases and J dropped 4 bases, with 12 bases sitting between them. CDR1 is SGHTA, CDR2 FQGNSA, per germline. The CDR3 extends over 13 amino acids. The CDR3 DNA reads TGTGCCAGCAGTCGACAGCCGACCACTGAAGCTTTCTTT. It translates to CASSRQPTTEAFF.

This sequence joins TRBV11-2 and TRBJ1-2; 8 bases agree with TRBD1. CDR1 is SGHAT, CDR2 FQNNGV, per germline. The CDR3 loop spans 16 amino acids. J gave up 8 bases and V 5 bases, and 16 bases lay outside the gene matches. CDR3 sequence reads: CASSPTDRGRSMGYTF. The CDR3 DNA sequence: TGTGCCAGCAGCCCTACCGACAGGGGACGGAGTATGGGCTACACCTTC.

The chain has TRBV29-1 and TRBJ1-2; the D is unclear. There are 12 residues in the CDR3. Between the trimmed V and J ends, which lost 4 bases and 5 bases, there was a span of 11 bases. Germline loops: CDR1 SQVTM, CDR2 ANQGSEA. CDR3 amino acids: CSVGDPGYGYTF. In DNA, the CDR3 is TGCAGCGTTGGTGACCCGGGGTATGGCTACACCTTC.